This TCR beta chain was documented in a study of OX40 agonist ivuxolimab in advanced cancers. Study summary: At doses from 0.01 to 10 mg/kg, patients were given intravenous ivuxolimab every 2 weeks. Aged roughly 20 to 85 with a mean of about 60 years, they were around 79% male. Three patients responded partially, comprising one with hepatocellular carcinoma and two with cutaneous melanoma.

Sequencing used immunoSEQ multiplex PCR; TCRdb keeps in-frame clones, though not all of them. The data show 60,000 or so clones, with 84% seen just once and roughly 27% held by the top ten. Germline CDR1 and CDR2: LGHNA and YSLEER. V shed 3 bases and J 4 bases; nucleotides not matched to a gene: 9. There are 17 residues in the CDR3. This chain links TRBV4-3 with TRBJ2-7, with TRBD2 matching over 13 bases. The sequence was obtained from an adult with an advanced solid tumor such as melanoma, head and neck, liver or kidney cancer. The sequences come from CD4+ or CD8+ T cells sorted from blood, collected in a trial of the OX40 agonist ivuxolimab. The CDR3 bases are TGCGCCAGCAGCCAGGAATCACTAGCGGGGGGGCGGTACGAGCAGTACTTC. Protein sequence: CASSQESLAGGRYEQYF.